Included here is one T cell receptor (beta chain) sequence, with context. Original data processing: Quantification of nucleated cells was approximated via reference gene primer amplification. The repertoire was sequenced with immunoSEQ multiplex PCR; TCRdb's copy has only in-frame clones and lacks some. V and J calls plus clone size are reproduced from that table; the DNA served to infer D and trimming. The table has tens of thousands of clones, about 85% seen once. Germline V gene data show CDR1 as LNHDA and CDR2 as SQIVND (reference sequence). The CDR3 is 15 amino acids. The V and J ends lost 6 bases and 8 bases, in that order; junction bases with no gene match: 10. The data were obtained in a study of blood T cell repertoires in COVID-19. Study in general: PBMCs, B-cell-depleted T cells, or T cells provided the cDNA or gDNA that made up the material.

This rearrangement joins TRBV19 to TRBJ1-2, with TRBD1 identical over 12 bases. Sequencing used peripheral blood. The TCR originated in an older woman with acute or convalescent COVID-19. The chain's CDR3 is CASSPGDRGRGGYTF. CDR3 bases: TGTGCCAGTAGCCCCGGGGACAGGGGGCGTGGAGGCTACACCTTC.